This passage covers 26 T cell receptor beta chains from one sample sequenced in a study of T-cell reconstitution after alpha-beta-depleted transplantation in children. TCRbeta library construction was performed incorporating unique molecular identifiers. TCRdb re-called the PCR reads through MiXCR, storing one row per CDR3 protein. The sample lists about 360,000 distinct CDR3 sequences, 13% seen once, with over 3.5% in the top ten. Source: PBMCs, taken from the stem cell graft. The source of these receptors is a human donor who donated a stem cell graft to a child with Fanconi anemia.

The rearrangement links TRBV10-3 to TRBJ1-2; D possibly corresponds to TRBD1 (6 bases). Germline CDR1 ENHRY, CDR2 SYGVKD. Deletions cut 11 bases from V and 1 base from J, with 17 bases between. The CDR3 runs to 14 residues. CDR3 residues: CAAAEGVFNYGYTF. For the CDR3, the DNA is TGTGCCGCCGCCGAGGGGGTTTTTAACTATGGCTACACCTTC.

This clonotype appeared a few times. The genes are TRBV29-1 and TRBJ2-1; D assignment may be TRBD1 or TRBD2 (5 bases each). Germline-derived CDR1 and CDR2 are SQVTM and ANQGSEA. Trimming took 4 bases from V and 0 from J, leaving 7 bases between them. The CDR3 loop spans 13 amino acids. The CDR3 region has the DNA TGCAGCGTTGGGGGGAGCTCCTACAATGAGCAGTTCTTC. Amino acid sequence: CSVGGSSYNEQFF.

This sequence joins TRBV12-5 and TRBJ2-5; D gene ambiguous. This CDR3 comprises 14 residues. From germline, CDR1 is LGHNT and CDR2 FRNRAP. The V end was cut by 7 bases, the J end by 1 base, with 13 bases between. The CDR3: CASASEVVQETQYF. The CDR3 DNA follows: TGTGCTAGTGCCTCAGAAGTCGTCCAAGAGACCCAGTACTTC. The full variable domain, completed using reference TRBV12-5 and TRBJ2-5, is DARVTQTPRHKVTEMGQEVTMRCQPILGHNTVFWYRQTMMQGLELLAYFRNRAPLDDSGMPKDRFSAEMPDATLATLKIQPSEPRDSAVYFCASASEVVQETQYFGPGTRLLVL.

The sample holds a few counts of this clonotype. This chain uses TRBV2 with TRBJ1-2, with D perhaps TRBD1 (6 bases). The germline CDR1 and CDR2 sequences are SNHLY and FYNNEI. V was clipped by 4 bases and J by 7 bases, with 13 bases between them. This CDR3 contains 13 residues. The CDR3 protein is CASSVSPGVGYTF. The CDR3 DNA reads TGTGCCAGCAGTGTTTCCCCAGGGGTTGGCTACACCTTC.

The chain links TRBV6-1 to TRBJ1-1, with 8 nucleotides matching TRBD1. Trimming removed 8 bases from V and 1 base from J; junction bases left unmatched: 9. Germline CDR1 MNHNS, CDR2 SASEGT. The CDR3 length is 15 residues. The CDR3 region is CASFSLDRGNTEAFF. The CDR3 DNA reads TGTGCCAGCTTTAGCCTAGACAGGGGGAACACTGAAGCTTTCTTT.

There are a few counts of this clonotype. This chain links TRBV11-2 with TRBJ1-1; D perhaps matches TRBD1 (5 bases). In germline, CDR1 is SGHAT, CDR2 FQNNGV. The CDR3 is 14 amino acids. V shed 1 base and J shed 5 bases, with 11 bases lying between them. The CDR3 nucleotides are TGTGCCAGCAGCTTAGTAAGTGGGGGGACTGAAGCTTTCTTT. Its translation is CASSLVSGGTEAFF.

V and J are TRBV7-9 and TRBJ1-2; TRBD1 aligns across 7 bases. This CDR3 spans 14 amino acids. Germline V gene data show CDR1 as SEHNR and CDR2 as FQNEAQ (reference sequence). The V gene end was trimmed by 5 bases and the J gene end by 4 bases; junction bases not matched to a gene: 7. This chain's CDR3 is CASSRQGQTYGYTF. CDR3 coding DNA: TGTGCCAGCAGCCGACAGGGACAAACCTATGGCTACACCTTC.

The chain joins TRBV7-2 to TRBJ2-2; 8 bases are a match to TRBD1. The germline V gene has CDR1 SGHTA and CDR2 FQGNSA. V lost 4 bases and J lost 7; bases outside the gene matches: 2. The CDR3 runs 13 residues. The CDR3 spells CASSWTGFGELFF. In nucleotides, the CDR3 is TGTGCCAGCAGCTGGACAGGGTTCGGGGAGCTGTTTTTT.

This clonotype was picked up many times. The V gene is TRBV10-1, the J gene TRBJ2-3, with D possibly being TRBD2 (6 bases). V lost 1 base to trimming and J lost 10 bases, with 9 bases between them. The CDR3 is 12 amino acids. Looked up from germline, CDR1 is WNHNN and CDR2 is SYGVQD (reference sequence). The CDR3 nucleotides read TGCGCCAGCAGTGAGTTTTCGGGGGCGCAGTATTTT. Its translation is CASSEFSGAQYF.

The chain recombines TRBV2 with TRBJ2-1; D uncertain. The CDR3 runs to 13 residues. The germline V and J ends were trimmed by 5 bases and 6 bases, with 11 bases remaining between them. Looked up from germline, CDR1 is SNHLY and CDR2 is FYNNEI. This CDR3 reads CASSFTWGNEQFF. The CDR3 DNA sequence: TGTGCCAGCAGTTTTACCTGGGGCAATGAGCAGTTCTTC.

This clonotype was counted only a few times. The V call is TRBV10-3, the J call TRBJ1-5, with a weak D call TRBD1 (5 bases). CDR3 length: 15 residues. Per germline, CDR1 ENHRY and CDR2 SYGVKD. Trimming took 0 bases from V and 4 from J, leaving 10 bases between them. CDR3 sequence (DNA): TGTGCCATCAGTGAGTCTCGGGGCGAGAATCAGCCCCAGCATTTT. This encodes CAISESRGENQPQHF.

The chain uses TRBV4-3 and TRBJ1-1; 8 bases line up with TRBD1. CDR1 and CDR2 (germline): LGHNA, YSLEER. V gave up 4 bases and J gave up 11 bases; unmatched junction bases: 9. The CDR3 runs to 13 residues. The CDR3 spells CASSPQGRGRAFF. CDR3 bases: TGCGCCAGCAGCCCCCAGGGCAGGGGGCGGGCTTTCTTT.

This clonotype showed up many times. The rearrangement joins TRBV12-3 or TRBV12-4 to TRBJ2-7, with 8 bases matching TRBD2. V shed 3 bases, J shed 4 bases, and the junction held 5 bases outside the gene matches. This CDR3 comprises 14 residues. The CDR3, as DNA: TGTGCCAGCAGTTTCGGGGGGGCCTTGTACGAGCAGTACTTC. Translating gives CASSFGGALYEQYF.

The V and J genes are TRBV29-1 and TRBJ1-1; D remains ambiguous. The CDR3 has 10 amino acids. The V gene lost 7 bases and the J gene lost 5 bases, with 8 bases spanning the gap. Germline V gene data show CDR1 as SQVTM and CDR2 as ANQGSEA. This chain's CDR3 is CSGRGTEAFF. The CDR3, as DNA: TGCAGCGGAAGAGGGACTGAAGCTTTCTTT.

V usage is TRBV20-1 and J usage is TRBJ1-1, with a weak D call TRBD1 (5 bases). The CDR3 has 13 residues. Germline V CDR1 and CDR2: DFQATT, SNEGSKA (reference sequence). Trimming stripped 4 bases from V and 5 bases from J, with 14 bases between. The CDR3 is CSATQGTGTEAFF. The CDR3 DNA sequence: TGCAGTGCTACCCAGGGAACCGGGACTGAAGCTTTCTTT.

This chain uses TRBV27 with TRBJ2-5; tentatively, D is TRBD1 or TRBD2 (5 bases each). CDR3 length: 16 residues. Germline CDR1 is MNHEY and CDR2 is SMNVEV (reference sequence). Trimming took 9 bases from V and 3 from J, leaving 23 bases between them. The CDR3: CASKGSRGSWEETQYF. The CDR3 region has the DNA TGTGCCAGTAAGGGATCGAGGGGCTCTTGGGAAGAGACCCAGTACTTC.

The chain combines TRBV3-1 with TRBJ1-5, with no clear D. The CDR3 is 15 residues long. Germline loops: CDR1 LGHDT, CDR2 YNNKEL (reference sequence). V was trimmed by 1 base and J by 5 bases, leaving 12 bases between them. The CDR3 protein is CASSQVSGADQPQHF. In nucleotides, the CDR3 is TGTGCCAGCAGCCAAGTCTCAGGTGCTGATCAGCCCCAGCATTTT.

V and J are TRBV7-9 and TRBJ2-3; D remains unclear. CDR1 SEHNR and CDR2 FQNEAQ come from the germline V gene (reference sequence). The CDR3 contains 15 residues. V lost 4 bases and J lost 0, with 11 bases in between. DNA for the CDR3: TGTGCCAGCAGCTCGAGCCAACGGAGCACAGATACGCAGTATTTT. Translating it yields CASSSSQRSTDTQYF.

The J gene is TRBJ1-4, the V gene TRBV7-9; unclear D gene. This CDR3 is 12 amino acids long. The V end lost 10 bases, the J end lost 8 bases, and 14 bases lay between the germline ends. Germline CDR1 SEHNR, CDR2 FQNEAQ (reference sequence). The CDR3 nucleotides are TGTGCCACCATTAACGAGGTGGAAAAACTGTTTTTT. Its protein is CATINEVEKLFF.

This chain uses TRBV4-2 with TRBJ1-1; possibly TRBD1 for D (5 bases). CDR1 LGHNA and CDR2 YNFKEQ come from the germline V gene. Trimming removed 0 bases at V and 8 bases at J, with 13 bases between. CDR3 size: 14 residues. This CDR3 is CASSQDTAGREAFF. DNA of the CDR3: TGTGCCAGCAGCCAAGATACCGCAGGGAGGGAAGCTTTCTTT.

The chain has TRBV18 and TRBJ1-1; 7 nucleotides align to TRBD1. Unmatched junction bases numbered 11, after V lost 9 bases and J lost 4 bases. Germline CDR1 reads KGHSH; CDR2 reads LQKENI. CDR3 length equals 14 residues. CDR3 sequence: CASLGQGEPTEAFF. The CDR3 DNA reads TGTGCCAGTCTAGGGCAGGGGGAGCCCACTGAAGCTTTCTTT.

The chain joins TRBV3-1 to TRBJ2-1, with 7 bases identical to TRBD2. The J segment lost 0 bases and the V segment lost 6 bases, leaving 11 bases of the junction unmatched. The CDR3 loop spans 17 amino acids. Germline V lookup: CDR1 LGHDT, CDR2 YNNKEL (reference sequence). The CDR3 is CASRGGRVVTSYNEQFF. As DNA, the CDR3 is TGTGCCAGCAGGGGAGGGAGGGTGGTTACCTCCTACAATGAGCAGTTCTTC.

This clonotype was detected only a few times. The chain combines TRBV15 with TRBJ2-2; D gene unclear. Germline V lookup: CDR1 LNHNV, CDR2 YYDKDF (reference sequence). The CDR3 consists of 12 residues. V was clipped by 5 bases and J by 6 bases, with 7 bases between them. CDR3 sequence (DNA): TGTGCCACCAGCTCCCTCCCCGGGGAGCTGTTTTTT. It specifies CATSSLPGELFF.

This clonotype was seen a handful of times. The gene calls are TRBV29-1 and TRBJ1-6; D is undetermined. CDR1 and CDR2 from the germline V gene are SQVTM and ANQGSEA. The CDR3 spans 11 residues. V lost 3 bases to trimming and J lost 14 bases, with 11 bases between them. Here the CDR3 DNA reads TGCAGCGTTGATAAGGGAGGGACCCTCCACTTT. Translated: CSVDKGGTLHF.

The rearrangement links TRBV5-1 to TRBJ2-3, with a weak D call TRBD1 (5 bases). From germline, CDR1 is SGHRS and CDR2 YFSETQ. This CDR3 region has 15 residues. V lost 1 base and J 3 bases, leaving 12 bases between the germline ends. The CDR3 is CASSLRGADTDTQYF. CDR3 DNA sequence: TGCGCCAGCAGCTTGAGGGGCGCTGATACAGATACGCAGTATTTT.

This clonotype has just a few counts. The chain has TRBV28 and TRBJ2-5; D possibly corresponds to TRBD1 (5 bases). Trimming shortened V by 3 bases and J by 7 bases, and 9 bases separated the two germline ends. Germline CDR1 is MDHEN and CDR2 is SYDVKM. The CDR3 contains 12 residues. The DNA of the CDR3 is TGTGCCAGCAGTTTGGGGCGGTGGACCCAGTACTTC. Translation gives CASSLGRWTQYF.